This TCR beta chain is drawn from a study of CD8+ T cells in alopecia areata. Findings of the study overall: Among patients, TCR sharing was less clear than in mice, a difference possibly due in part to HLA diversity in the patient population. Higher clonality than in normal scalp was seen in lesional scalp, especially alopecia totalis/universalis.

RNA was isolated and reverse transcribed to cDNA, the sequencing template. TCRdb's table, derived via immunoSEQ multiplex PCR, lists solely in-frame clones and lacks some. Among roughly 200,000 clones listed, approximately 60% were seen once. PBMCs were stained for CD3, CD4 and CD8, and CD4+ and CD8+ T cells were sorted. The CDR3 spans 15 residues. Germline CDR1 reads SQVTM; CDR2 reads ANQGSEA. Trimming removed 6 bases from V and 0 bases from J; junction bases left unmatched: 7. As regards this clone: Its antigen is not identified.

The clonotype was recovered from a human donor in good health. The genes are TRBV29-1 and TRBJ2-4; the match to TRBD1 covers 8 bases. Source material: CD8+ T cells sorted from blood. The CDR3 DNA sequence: TGCAGCGTGCAGGGGGCTGCGCTAGCCAAAAACATTCAGTACTTC. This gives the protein CSVQGAALAKNIQYF.